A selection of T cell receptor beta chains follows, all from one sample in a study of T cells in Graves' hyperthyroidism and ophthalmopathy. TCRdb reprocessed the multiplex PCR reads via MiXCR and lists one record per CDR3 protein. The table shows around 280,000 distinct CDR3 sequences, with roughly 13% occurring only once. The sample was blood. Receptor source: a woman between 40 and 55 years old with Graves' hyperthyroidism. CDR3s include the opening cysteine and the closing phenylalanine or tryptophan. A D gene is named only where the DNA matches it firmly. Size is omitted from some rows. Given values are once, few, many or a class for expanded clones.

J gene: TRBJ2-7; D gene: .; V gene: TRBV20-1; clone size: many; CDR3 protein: CSAQKAASDPYEQYF; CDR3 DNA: TGCAGTGCTCAAAAGGCGGCATCCGACCCTTACGAGCAGTACTTC
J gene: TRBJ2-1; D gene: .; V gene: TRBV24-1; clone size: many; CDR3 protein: CATSDIRDYNEQFF; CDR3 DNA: TGTGCCACCAGTGATATACGCGACTACAATGAGCAGTTCTTC
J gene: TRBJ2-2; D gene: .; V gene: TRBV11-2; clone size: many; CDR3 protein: CASNPTELGWAGELFF; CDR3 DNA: TGTGCCAGCAACCCAACGGAGCTAGGTTGGGCCGGGGAGCTGTTTTTT
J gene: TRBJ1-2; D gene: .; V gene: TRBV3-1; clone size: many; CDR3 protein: CASSHGLYGYTF; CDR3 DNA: TGTGCCAGCAGCCATGGGCTTTATGGCTACACCTTC
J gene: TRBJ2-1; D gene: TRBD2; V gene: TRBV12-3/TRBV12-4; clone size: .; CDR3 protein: CASSLSGAGGGNEQFF; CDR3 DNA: TGTGCCAGCAGTTTATCAGGAGCGGGAGGGGGGAATGAGCAGTTCTTC
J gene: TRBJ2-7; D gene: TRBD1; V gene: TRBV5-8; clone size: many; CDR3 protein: CASSLDLGTAFNEQYF; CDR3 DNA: TGTGCCAGCAGCTTGGATTTAGGGACAGCCTTTAACGAGCAGTACTTC
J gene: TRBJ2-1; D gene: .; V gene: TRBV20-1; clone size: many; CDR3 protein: CSAREQFF; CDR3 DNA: TGCAGTGCTCGCGAGCAGTTCTTC
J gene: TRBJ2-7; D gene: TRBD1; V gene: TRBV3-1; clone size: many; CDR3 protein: CASSRDPGQDYEQYF; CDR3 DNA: TGTGCCAGCAGCCGAGACCCGGGACAGGACTACGAGCAGTACTTC
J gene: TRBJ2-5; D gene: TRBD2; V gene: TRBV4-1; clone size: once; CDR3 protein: CASSQGSGSSGIQETQYF; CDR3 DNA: TGCGCCAGCAGCCAAGGATCGGGGTCTAGCGGGATACAAGAGACCCAGTACTTC
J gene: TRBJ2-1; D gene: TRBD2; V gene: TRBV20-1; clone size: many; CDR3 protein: CSATGTSGSHEQFF; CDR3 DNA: TGCAGTGCCACCGGGACTAGCGGGAGCCATGAGCAGTTCTTC
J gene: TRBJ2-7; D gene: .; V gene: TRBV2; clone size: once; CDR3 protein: CASSPHLTASYEQYF; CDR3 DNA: TGTGCCAGCAGTCCGCACTTGACGGCCTCCTACGAGCAGTACTTC
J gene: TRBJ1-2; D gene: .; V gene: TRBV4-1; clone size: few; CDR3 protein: CASSQVGRRSPMRGYTF; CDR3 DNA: TGCGCCAGCAGCCAAGTAGGGAGGCGGTCCCCCATGAGAGGCTACACCTTC
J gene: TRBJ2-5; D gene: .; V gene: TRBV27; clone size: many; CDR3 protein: CASSFRSSQETQYF; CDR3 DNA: TGTGCCAGCAGTTTTAGATCTAGCCAAGAGACCCAGTACTTC
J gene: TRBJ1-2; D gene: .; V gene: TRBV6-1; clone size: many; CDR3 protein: CASSRTEFYGYTF; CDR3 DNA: TGTGCCAGCAGCAGGACTGAATTCTATGGCTACACCTTC
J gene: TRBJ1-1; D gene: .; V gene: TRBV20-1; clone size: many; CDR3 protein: CSADAAANTEAFF; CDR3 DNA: TGCAGTGCTGACGCTGCGGCGAACACTGAAGCTTTCTTT
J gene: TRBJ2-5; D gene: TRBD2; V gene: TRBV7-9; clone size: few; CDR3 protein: CASSLTLAETQYF; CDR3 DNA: TGTGCCAGCAGCTTAACACTAGCGGAGACCCAGTACTTC
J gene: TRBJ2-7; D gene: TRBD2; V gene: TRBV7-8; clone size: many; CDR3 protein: CASSGRLAGVGQYF; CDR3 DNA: TGTGCCAGCAGCGGCCGCCTAGCGGGAGTCGGGCAGTACTTC
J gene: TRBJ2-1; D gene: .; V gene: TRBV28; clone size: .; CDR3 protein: CASSLWGLGRHTHEQFF; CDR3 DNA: TGTGCCAGCAGTTTATGGGGGCTGGGCCGACATACCCATGAGCAGTTCTTC
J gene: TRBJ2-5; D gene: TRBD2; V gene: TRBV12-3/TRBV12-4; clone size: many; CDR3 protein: CASSLLAGVLETQYF; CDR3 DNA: TGTGCCAGCAGTTTACTAGCGGGAGTGTTGGAGACCCAGTACTTC
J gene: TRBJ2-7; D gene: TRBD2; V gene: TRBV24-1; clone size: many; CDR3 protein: CATAGKREGLYLDEQYF; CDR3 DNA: TGTGCCACCGCAGGAAAGCGGGAGGGCCTTTATTTGGACGAGCAGTACTTC
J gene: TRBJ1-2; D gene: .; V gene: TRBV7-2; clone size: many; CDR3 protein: CASSFAGDYSGYTF; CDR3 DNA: TGTGCCAGCAGCTTTGCAGGGGACTATAGTGGCTACACCTTC
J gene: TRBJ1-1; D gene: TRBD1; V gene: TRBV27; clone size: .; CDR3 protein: CASSLPGQGIGTEAFF; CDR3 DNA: TGTGCCAGCAGTTTACCGGGACAGGGAATAGGGACTGAAGCTTTCTTT
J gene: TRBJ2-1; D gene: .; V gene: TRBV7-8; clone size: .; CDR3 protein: CASSIRSAYNEQFF; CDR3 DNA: TGTGCCAGCAGCATAAGATCTGCCTACAATGAGCAGTTCTTC
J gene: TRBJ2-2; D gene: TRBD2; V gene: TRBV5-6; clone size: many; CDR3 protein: CASGLAGPGELFF; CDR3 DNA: TGTGCCAGCGGACTAGCGGGACCCGGGGAGCTGTTTTTT
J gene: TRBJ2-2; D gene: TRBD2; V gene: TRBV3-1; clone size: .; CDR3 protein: CASSRLGLAGGPPNTGELFF; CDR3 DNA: TGTGCCAGCAGCCGATTAGGACTAGCGGGAGGGCCACCGAACACCGGGGAGCTGTTTTTT
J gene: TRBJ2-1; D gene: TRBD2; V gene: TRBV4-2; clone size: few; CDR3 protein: CASSQASPGGERYNEQFF; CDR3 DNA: TGTGCCAGCAGCCAAGCCTCCCCGGGAGGGGAGAGGTACAATGAGCAGTTCTTC
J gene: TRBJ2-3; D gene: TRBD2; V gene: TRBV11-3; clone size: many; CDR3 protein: CASSLTSGRVDTQYF; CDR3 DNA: TGTGCCAGCAGCTTGACTAGCGGGAGGGTAGATACGCAGTATTTT
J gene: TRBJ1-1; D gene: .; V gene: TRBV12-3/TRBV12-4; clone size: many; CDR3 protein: CASSLQRVKAFF; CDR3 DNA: TGTGCCAGCAGTTTGCAGAGGGTAAAAGCTTTCTTT
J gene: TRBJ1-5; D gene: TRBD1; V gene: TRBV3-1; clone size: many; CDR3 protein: CASSQQGAQDQPQHF; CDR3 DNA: TGTGCCAGCAGCCAGCAGGGGGCGCAGGACCAGCCCCAGCATTTT
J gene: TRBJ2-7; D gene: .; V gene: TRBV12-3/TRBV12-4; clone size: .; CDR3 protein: CASSISHEQYF; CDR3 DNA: TGTGCCAGCAGCATTAGTCACGAGCAGTACTTC
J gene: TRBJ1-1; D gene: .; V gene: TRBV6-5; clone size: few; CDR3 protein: CASSYEPGRGDTEAFF; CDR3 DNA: TGTGCCAGCAGTTACGAGCCGGGTAGGGGGGACACTGAAGCTTTCTTT
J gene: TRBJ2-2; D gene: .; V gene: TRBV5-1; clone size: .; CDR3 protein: CASSLGQPNTGELFF; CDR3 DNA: TGCGCCAGCAGCTTGGGACAGCCGAACACCGGGGAGCTGTTTTTT
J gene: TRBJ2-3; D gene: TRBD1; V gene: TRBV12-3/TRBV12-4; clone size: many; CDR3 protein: CASSPNPGQGGGTDTQYF; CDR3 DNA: TGTGCCAGCAGTCCGAACCCTGGACAGGGGGGGGGCACAGATACGCAGTATTTT